These 15 T cell receptor beta chains share one sample of origin, sequenced in a study of T cell repertoires in cytomegalovirus infection. TCRdb re-called the reads through MiXCR, storing one row per CDR3 protein. The sample consists of 830,000 or so distinct CDR3 sequences, approximately 30% of them appearing once. Their target antigens are unknown. The material was cultured CD8+ T cells from PBMCs, obtained from culture after CMV antigen stimulation. These TCRs come from a human donor in good health (CMV status not recorded). Some clones in this sample may be carry-over from other donors' samples.

V is TRBV27 and J is TRBJ2-1, with TRBD2 matching over 11 bases. This CDR3 spans 16 amino acids. Trimming took 5 bases from V and 7 from J; bases not matched to a gene: 10. CDR1 and CDR2 (germline): MNHEY, SMNVEV (reference sequence). CDR3 sequence reads: CASSTSGTSGWNEQFF. In nucleotides, the CDR3 is TGTGCCAGCAGTACCTCCGGGACTAGCGGCTGGAATGAGCAGTTCTTC.

This clonotype turned up a few times. The genes are TRBV2 and TRBJ1-3; 8 nucleotides align to TRBD1. V gave up 4 bases and J gave up 2 bases; unmatched junction bases: 10. CDR1 is SNHLY, CDR2 FYNNEI, per germline. CDR3 length equals 17 residues. The CDR3 reads CASSVRDRRYPGNTIYF. The CDR3 region has the DNA TGTGCCAGCAGTGTCCGGGACAGGAGGTACCCTGGAAACACCATATATTTT.

This clonotype was seen many times. The rearrangement joins TRBV7-3 to TRBJ1-1; D remains unclear. The CDR3 is made up of 14 amino acids. Deletions cut 1 base from V and 2 bases from J, with 8 bases between. The germline gives CDR1 SGHTA, CDR2 FQGTGA. CDR3 nucleotide sequence: TGTGCCAGCAGCTTAAAATGGGAAAACACTGAAGCTTTCTTT. Its protein is CASSLKWENTEAFF.

The chain carries TRBV7-2 and TRBJ2-7; 12 nucleotides match TRBD2. There are 17 residues in the CDR3. The trim removed 2 bases at V and 1 base at J, leaving 6 bases unmatched. Germline CDR1 reads SGHTA; CDR2 reads FQGNSA. The CDR3 sequence is CASSLTSGGPPSYEQYF. CDR3 coding DNA: TGTGCCAGCAGCTTAACTAGCGGGGGGCCCCCTTCCTACGAGCAGTACTTC.

The chain has TRBV7-9 and TRBJ1-2; a weak D match, TRBD1 (5 bases). V dropped 1 base and J dropped 0 bases, with 9 bases sitting between them. The CDR3 totals 15 residues. Germline values: CDR1 SEHNR, CDR2 FQNEAQ (reference sequence). The CDR3: CASSLEWGANYGYTF. CDR3 nucleotide sequence: TGTGCCAGCAGCTTAGAATGGGGCGCTAACTATGGCTACACCTTC.

This clonotype has just a few counts. V and J are TRBV7-6 and TRBJ2-1; 8 bases are a match to TRBD2. CDR1 and CDR2 (germline): SGHVS, FNYEAQ. The CDR3 has 14 residues. Germline trimming cut 3 bases from V and 5 bases from J; bases unmatched to any gene: 3. The CDR3 DNA reads TGTGCCAGCAGCTTTACGGGGGGGAACAATGAGCAGTTCTTC. Translating gives CASSFTGGNNEQFF.

The V call is TRBV7-9, the J call TRBJ2-1; TRBD2 is a possible D gene (7 bases). Trimming cost V 4 bases and J 2 bases, with 15 bases left between them. CDR1 SEHNR and CDR2 FQNEAQ come from the germline V gene (reference sequence). This CDR3 is 16 amino acids long. Here the CDR3 DNA reads TGTGCCAGCAGCTCCCACGGGGGGCGGACCTACAATGAGCAGTTCTTC. This gives the protein CASSSHGGRTYNEQFF. The complete variable domain, with remaining parts taken from reference TRBV7-9 and TRBJ2-1, reads DTGVSQNPRHKITKRGQNVTFRCDPISEHNRLYWYRQTLGQGPEFLTYFQNEAQLEKSRLLSDRFSAERPKGSFSTLEIQRTEQGDSAMYLCASSSHGGRTYNEQFFGPGTRLTVL.

The rearrangement joins TRBV5-6 to TRBJ2-1, with a tentative D call TRBD2 (5 bases). Germline CDR1 and CDR2: SGHDT and YYEEEE. The ends were cut back, 1 base at V and 7 bases at J, with 9 bases in the middle. This CDR3 has 13 amino acids. The CDR3 is CASSLTRGNEQFF. The CDR3 DNA is TGTGCCAGCAGCTTGACCCGAGGGAATGAGCAGTTCTTC.

Turning to this clonotype: A junction end diverges from the germline sequence, so it may reflect a read error. The rearrangement uses TRBV27 and TRBJ1-1; D possibly corresponds to TRBD1 (5 bases). CDR3 length: 12 amino acids. From germline, CDR1 is MNHEY and CDR2 SMNVEV (reference sequence). In nucleotides, the CDR3 is TGTGCCAGCAGGGGGGGGAACACTGAAGCTTGCTTT. Amino acids: CASRGGNTEACF.

The chain carries TRBV12-3 or TRBV12-4 and TRBJ2-7; D is possibly TRBD1 or TRBD2 (5 bases each). The length of the CDR3 is 14 residues. V gave up 6 bases and J gave up 2 bases, with 14 bases separating them. The CDR3 DNA reads TGTGCCAGCAGCCTACCGGGGCTTACCTACGAGCAGTACTTC. Protein sequence: CASSLPGLTYEQYF.

About this clonotype itself: Mismatch with germline at one junction end may stem from a read error. The V call is TRBV4-3, the J call TRBJ1-2; no clear D gene. The germline V gene encodes CDR1 LGHNA and CDR2 YSLEER. This CDR3 has 16 residues. In DNA, the CDR3 is TGCGCCAGTAGCCAAGATCAAGGTCCTAGTAACTATGGCTACACCTTC. Encoded protein: CASSQDQGPSNYGYTF.

This clonotype has only a few counts. The chain couples TRBV5-4 to TRBJ2-7; D not resolved. This CDR3 region has 14 residues. V was pared by 0 bases and J by 5 bases, with 12 bases between. In germline, CDR1 is SGHNT, CDR2 YYREEE (reference sequence). As DNA, the CDR3 is TGTGCCAGCAGCTTGGAAGGGATCTTCCACGAGCAGTACTTC. Its protein is CASSLEGIFHEQYF.

This clonotype was seen at least ten times. The chain uses TRBV7-8 and TRBJ1-2; D not certain. V was pared by 0 bases and J by 3 bases, with 8 bases between. The CDR3 loop spans 14 amino acids. Germline CDR1 is SGHVS and CDR2 is FQNEAQ. The CDR3 protein is CASSLAGGYYGYTF. As DNA, the CDR3 is TGTGCCAGCAGCTTAGCGGGCGGCTACTATGGCTACACCTTC.

In its sample, this clonotype was seen a few times. This chain uses TRBV7-9 with TRBJ1-1; tentatively, D is TRBD1 (6 bases). Trimming left V 5 bases short and J 3 bases short, with 16 bases between. Germline CDR1 and CDR2: SEHNR and FQNEAQ (reference sequence). CDR3 length: 15 amino acids. The CDR3 bases are TGTGCCAGCAGCCCTCCGGGACAACTCGACACTGAAGCTTTCTTT. Translating it yields CASSPPGQLDTEAFF.

This clonotype was observed at least ten times. CDR3 residues: CASSETSGAGGDEQFF. For the CDR3, the DNA is TGTGCCAGCTCCGAGACTAGCGGGGCGGGGGGAGATGAGCAGTTCTTC. The chain is built from TRBV7-2 and TRBJ2-1, with 11 bases fitting TRBD2. V was clipped by 8 bases and J by 8 bases; unmatched bases: 14. CDR1 is SGHTA and CDR2 is FQGNSA in the germline V gene. The CDR3 runs 16 residues.